The 2 T cell receptor beta chains presented below share a single source sample, sequenced in a study of T cells in Graves' hyperthyroidism and ophthalmopathy. Amplification yielded TCR beta CDR3 regions, with RNA transcripts as the source. A first-round RT-PCR of the TCR CDR3 used the HTBI primer set. TCRdb re-called the multiplex PCR reads through MiXCR, storing one row per CDR3 protein. The data show 380,000 or so distinct CDR3 sequences, over 15% seen once. The sequenced sample consisted of blood. These TCRs come from a woman under 30 with Graves' hyperthyroidism.

The chain recombines TRBV5-1 with TRBJ2-6, with a possible D match to TRBD1 (6 bases). The CDR3 runs 16 residues. V shed 4 bases and J shed 0 bases, with 11 bases lying between them. In germline, CDR1 is SGHRS, CDR2 YFSETQ. The CDR3 sequence is CASSPGQTSGANVLTF. DNA for the CDR3: TGCGCCAGCAGCCCCGGACAGACCTCTGGGGCCAACGTCCTGACTTTC. Full variable domain (rest looked up from reference TRBV5-1 and TRBJ2-6): KAGVTQTPRYLIKTRGQQVTLSCSPISGHRSVSWYQQTPGQGLQFLFEYFSETQRNKGNFPGRFSGRQFSNSRSEMNVSTLELGDSALYLCASSPGQTSGANVLTFGAGSRLTVL.

The sample holds many counts of this clonotype. V is TRBV19 and J is TRBJ1-1; D gene ambiguous. Between the trimmed V and J ends, which lost 9 bases and 1 base, there was a span of 6 bases. The CDR3 is 11 amino acids. The germline V gene has CDR1 LNHDA and CDR2 SQIVND (reference sequence). As DNA, the CDR3 is TGTGCCAGCAGAAAGAACACTGAAGCTTTCTTT. Its protein is CASRKNTEAFF.